The text below deals with one T cell receptor beta chain. These data belong to a study of shared T cell receptors in the human thymus. The CDR3 is made up of 21 amino acids. The trim removed 2 bases at V and 3 bases at J, leaving 14 bases unmatched. Germline loops: CDR1 MRHNA, CDR2 SNTAGT. Generated by immunoSEQ multiplex PCR, the TCRdb table keeps only in-frame clones and is missing some. Of hundreds of thousands of clones listed, around 87% are singletons. This same sample was also taken into another study, of human thymus T cells.

This rearrangement joins TRBV6-4 to TRBJ2-1, with 15 nucleotides matching TRBD2. The receptor was derived from a boy under two years old with a congenital heart defect. The specimen sequenced was thymocytes. The CDR3 DNA follows: TGTGCCAGCAGTGACACCTCCACCGGGACTAGCGGGAGGAGGGGCTACAATGAGCAGTTCTTC. Translated, it gives CASSDTSTGTSGRRGYNEQFF.